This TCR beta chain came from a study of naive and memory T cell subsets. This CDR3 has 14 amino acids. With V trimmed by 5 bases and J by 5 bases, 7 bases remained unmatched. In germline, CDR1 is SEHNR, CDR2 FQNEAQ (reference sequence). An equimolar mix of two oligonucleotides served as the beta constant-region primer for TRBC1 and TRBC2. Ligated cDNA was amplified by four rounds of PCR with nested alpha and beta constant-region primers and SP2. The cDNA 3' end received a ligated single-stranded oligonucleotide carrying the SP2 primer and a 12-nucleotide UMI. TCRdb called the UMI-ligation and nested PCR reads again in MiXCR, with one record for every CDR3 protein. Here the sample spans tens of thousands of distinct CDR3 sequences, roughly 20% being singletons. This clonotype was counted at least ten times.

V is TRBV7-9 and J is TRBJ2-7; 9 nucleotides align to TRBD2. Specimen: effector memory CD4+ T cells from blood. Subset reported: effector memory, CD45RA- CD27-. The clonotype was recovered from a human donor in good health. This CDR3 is CASSPSGTSHEQYF. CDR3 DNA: TGTGCCAGCAGCCCTAGCGGGACGTCCCACGAGCAGTACTTC.